Below, 6 T cell receptor beta chains from the same sample are listed, as sequenced in a study of blood T cell repertoires in COVID-19. The assay was immunoSEQ multiplex PCR, and TCRdb's table has in-frame clones only and misses some. The sample has 200,000 or so clones; around three quarters are singletons. The sample was peripheral blood. These receptors came from a man in his 60s with active or convalescent COVID-19.

The chain combines TRBV5-1 with TRBJ2-3; maybe TRBD2 (5 bases). This CDR3 has 15 amino acids. Germline assignment: CDR1 SGHRS and CDR2 YFSETQ. Deletions cut 0 bases from V and 5 bases from J, with 13 bases between. The CDR3 DNA follows: TGCGCCAGCAGCTTGGTGGAGTGGGAGCAAGATACGCAGTATTTT. Translated: CASSLVEWEQDTQYF. The complete variable domain, with remaining parts taken from reference TRBV5-1 and TRBJ2-3, reads KAGVTQTPRYLIKTRGQQVTLSCSPISGHRSVSWYQQTPGQGLQFLFEYFSETQRNKGNFPGRFSGRQFSNSRSEMNVSTLELGDSALYLCASSLVEWEQDTQYFGPGTRLTVL.

The V and J genes are TRBV7-2 and TRBJ2-2, with D possibly matching TRBD2 (5 bases). V dropped 1 base and J dropped 0 bases, with 9 bases sitting between them. Germline lookup yields CDR1 SGHTA and CDR2 FQGNSA. CDR3 length: 16 amino acids. Here the CDR3 reads CASSLVYGTNTGELFF. The CDR3, as DNA: TGTGCCAGCAGCTTAGTGTACGGGACGAACACCGGGGAGCTGTTTTTT.

The genes are TRBV7-8 and TRBJ2-5, with a weak D call TRBD1 (6 bases). Trimming removed 6 bases from V and 2 bases from J, with 16 bases in between. CDR1 is SGHVS, CDR2 FQNEAQ, per germline. The CDR3 runs to 15 residues. CDR3 residues: CASSLPGVLQETQYF. In DNA, the CDR3 is TGTGCCAGCAGTCTACCAGGGGTCTTACAAGAGACCCAGTACTTC.

With respect to this clone: Different DNA sequences within this sample yield the same CDR3. The chain recombines TRBV6-5 with TRBJ2-3; 10 bases are shared with TRBD2. CDR1 is MNHEY and CDR2 is SVGAGI in the germline V gene. J was trimmed by 3 bases and V by 5 bases; bases with no gene match: 2. The CDR3 contains 14 residues. CDR3 protein: CASSRSGRTDTQYF. CDR3 DNA: TGTGCCAGCAGTCGTAGCGGGAGGACAGATACGCAGTATTTT.

The chain couples TRBV7-2 to TRBJ1-2, with D possibly TRBD1 on 5 matching bases. Germline CDR1 and CDR2: SGHTA and FQGNSA. Trimming stripped 1 base from V and 4 bases from J, with 13 bases between. The CDR3 runs 15 residues. The CDR3 is CASSLGPDTSYGYTF. DNA of the CDR3: TGTGCCAGCAGCTTAGGTCCGGACACGTCCTATGGCTACACCTTC.

This clone has only a few counts. The chain has TRBV28 and TRBJ2-3; no firm D call. The CDR3 consists of 16 residues. Trimming removed 4 bases at V and 0 bases at J, with 14 bases between. CDR1 and CDR2 (germline): MDHEN, SYDVKM. The DNA of the CDR3 is TGTGCCAGCAGTTCTTATCGTGTTTCTAGCACAGATACGCAGTATTTT. Translated: CASSSYRVSSTDTQYF.